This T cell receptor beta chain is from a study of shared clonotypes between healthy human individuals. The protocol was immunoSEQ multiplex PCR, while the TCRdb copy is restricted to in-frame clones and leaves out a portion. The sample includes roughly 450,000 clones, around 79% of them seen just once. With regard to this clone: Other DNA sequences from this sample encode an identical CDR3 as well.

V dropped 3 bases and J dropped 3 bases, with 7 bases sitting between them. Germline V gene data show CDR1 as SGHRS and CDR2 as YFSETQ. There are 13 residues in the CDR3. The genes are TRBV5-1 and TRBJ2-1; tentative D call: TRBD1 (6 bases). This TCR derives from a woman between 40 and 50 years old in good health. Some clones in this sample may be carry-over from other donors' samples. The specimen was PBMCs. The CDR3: CASSSDSYNEQFF. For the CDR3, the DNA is TGCGCCAGCAGCTCGGACAGCTACAATGAGCAGTTCTTC.